The present TCR beta chain was sequenced within a study of blood T cell repertoires in COVID-19. As for the study in general: Whether acute or convalescent, the COVID-19 samples came from the United States, Italy and Spain. In each case, the material was cDNA or gDNA derived from T cells, B-cell-depleted T cells, or PBMCs.

The CDR3 is 12 residues long. V lost 6 bases and J 7 bases, leaving 12 bases between the germline ends. CDR1 is MNHEY and CDR2 is SVGAGI in the germline V gene. In the study's own analysis: Reference gene primer amplification gave estimated nucleated cell counts. Data came from immunoSEQ multiplex PCR; TCRdb stores just in-frame clones and leaves some out. The D gene and trimming were derived from the DNA, and the V and J assignments and clone size from that table. This repertoire shows around 150,000 clones, 60% to 80% found once; its top ten account for roughly 9%. The rearrangement uses TRBV6-5 and TRBJ1-1; unclear D gene. The specimen was peripheral blood. The source of this sequence is a woman in her 50s with active or convalescent COVID-19. The CDR3, as DNA: TGTGCCAGCAGCCGGAGCGGGCATGAAGCTTTCTTT. Its translation: CASSRSGHEAFF.